This TCR beta chain was documented in a study of CD8+CD57+ T cells in acquired aplastic anemia (dated by TCRdb to the late 2010s). For the study in its entirety: DNA extracted from sorted CD4+ and CD8+ cells had a mean of about 3.3 ug, with a range of about 0.2 to 30 ug. For healthy donor samples, the average read count was approximately 10 million for CD4+ cells and approximately 11 million for CD8+ cells. Results and caveats for the whole study, not just this receptor: Twenty-nine CD8+ CDR3 sequences were found in both patients and controls but appeared to be highly expressed in patients and within the immunodominant clones of the patients. No significant difference in CD8+ Simpson's diversity was found between patients and healthy controls (P=0.060).

The CDR3 measures 16 amino acids from cysteine to phenylalanine. Solely the CDR3 DNA is kept, with 48 bases framed from the first base. CDR1 and CDR2, per the germline V gene, are SGHTA and FQGTGA. In this study, sorted CD4+ and CD8+ T cells from the blood of healthy subjects and of severe aplastic anemia patients had their TCR repertoires deep-sequenced. Ficoll-Paque density gradient centrifugation was used to isolate peripheral blood mononuclear cells. Before DNA extraction, CD4+ and CD8+ T cells were sorted by FACS or by magnetic beads. TCR beta VDJ combination and CDR3 sequence profiling used genomic DNA as the template. TCR repertoire sequencing was run on an Illumina HiSeq 2000. The authors' analysis ran thus. Repertoire assessment relied on Simpson's diversity index, CDR3 size and DJ length profiles, and TRBV/TRBJ rearrangement plots. The most abundant DNA sequence in the deep sequencing data was taken as the immunodominant clone. CDR3 amino acid sequences were checked for sharing across subjects and were also compared against the VDJdb database and published repertoires. TCRdb reprocessing: public reads trimmed at Q25 with fastp, clones called with MiXCR, in-frame beta chains kept. Identical CDR3 proteins give one entry, which carries the most common genes and DNA. The V and J calls shown here were made by TCRdb, not taken from the authors' results. This sample holds hundreds of thousands of distinct CDR3 sequences; about two thirds were observed only once. The ten largest clones capture 3% to 4.5% of the sample.

A remark on this clonotype: Which antigen it targets is not known. The junction shows a germline mismatch at one end, possibly a read error.

The V gene is TRBV7-3 and the J gene is TRBJ2-2; the D gene could be TRBD1 or TRBD2, each one agreeing over 5 bases. This TCR was sampled from a human donor in good health, serving as a control. The sequencing sample was made of sorted CD4+, CD8+, or CD8+CD57+ T cells (not recorded which) from PBMCs. The nucleotide sequence is TGTGCCAGCAGCAAATTCGCCCACGACGGGACCGGCGAGCTGTTTTTT. Its coded protein is CASSKFAHDGTGELFF.